The 27 T cell receptor beta chains reported below all come from one sample, sequenced in a study of regulatory T cells in long-lasting Graves disease. Specified time point: newly diagnosed GD, antithyroid drugs for less than 3 months. The TCR library used RNA extracted from PBMCs. Building of the TCR beta libraries involved iRepertoire HTBI primers and Arm-PCR of CDR3 regions. TCRdb re-called the multiplex PCR reads through MiXCR, storing one row per CDR3 protein. Seen here are under 300,000 distinct CDR3 sequences, 18% observed once, and the top ten hold about 14%. These same data were also listed under a study on T cells in Graves' hyperthyroidism and ophthalmopathy.

The starting material was peripheral blood mononuclear cells (PBMCs), obtained at new diagnosis, from a patient treated with antithyroid drugs. The receptors come from a woman aged 30 to 39 with Graves disease.

The genes are TRBV7-8 and TRBJ2-7; the D call may be TRBD1 or TRBD2 (6 bases each). Trimming left V 5 bases short and J 3 bases short, with 14 bases between. Germline CDR1 is SGHVS and CDR2 is FQNEAQ. The CDR3 is 14 amino acids. DNA for the CDR3: TGTGCCAGCAGCAGGGGGGCCTCCGACTACGAGCAGTACTTC. It is translated as CASSRGASDYEQYF. The full variable domain, with the rest looked up from reference TRBV7-8 and TRBJ2-7, is GAGVSQSPRYKVAKRGQDVALRCDPISGHVSLFWYQQALGQGPEFLTYFQNEAQLDKSGLPSDRFFAERPEGSVSTLKIQRTQQEDSAVYLCASSRGASDYEQYFGPGTRLTVT.

A note on this clonotype: An end of the junction differs from the germline gene, which may be a read error. V usage is TRBV5-1 and J usage is TRBJ1-4; D unclear. This CDR3 has 15 amino acids. Germline-derived CDR1 and CDR2 are SGHRS and YFSETQ. CDR3 protein: CASSFGFATNGKLFF. Written as DNA, the CDR3 is TGCGCCAGCAGCTTTGGTTTTGCAACTAATGGAAAACTGTTTTTT.

Concerning this clonotype: No conserved phenylalanine or tryptophan is present at the end of the CDR3, so a read error is the likely explanation. This sequence joins TRBV5-6 and TRBJ1-5; 10 bases agree with TRBD1. J gave up 4 bases and V 0 bases, and 4 bases lay outside the gene matches. The CDR3 consists of 16 residues. The V gene's germline CDR1 is SGHDT and CDR2 YYEEEE. The CDR3 DNA reads as TGTGCCAGCAGCTTGGCCACGGACAGGGGGAATCAGCCCCAGCATTCT. This encodes CASSLATDRGNQPQHS.

This clonotype was recorded at least ten times. The rearrangement joins TRBV5-1 to TRBJ2-1, with D possibly TRBD2 on 6 matching bases. This CDR3 comprises 15 residues. V lost 6 bases, J lost 0 bases, and 13 bases lay in between. Germline CDR1 reads SGHRS; CDR2 reads YFSETQ. The CDR3 DNA reads as TGCGCCAGCACCTGGGCCGGGGGCTCCTACAATGAGCAGTTCTTC. Encoded protein: CASTWAGGSYNEQFF.

Regarding this clonotype: A far larger clone is a single base away, which makes a read error likely. The gene calls are TRBV11-2 and TRBJ1-1; 8 nucleotides align to TRBD1. CDR1 SGHAT and CDR2 FQNNGV come from the germline V gene. J lost 7 bases, V lost 1 base, and 2 bases had no gene match. This CDR3 has 13 residues. CDR3 nucleotide sequence: TGTGCCAGCAGCTTAGGGACAGGGCTTGAAGCTTTCTTT. Encoded protein: CASSLGTGLEAFF.

This clonotype occurred many times. The chain uses TRBV7-9 and TRBJ1-5; no reliable D call. Between the trimmed V and J ends, which lost 6 bases and 2 bases, there was a span of 5 bases. Per the germline V gene, CDR1 is SEHNR and CDR2 is FQNEAQ (reference sequence). This CDR3 contains 12 residues. The CDR3 region has the DNA TGTGCCAGCAGGAGGGGCAATCAGCCCCAGCATTTT. Translating it yields CASRRGNQPQHF.

This clonotype was found many times. The genes are TRBV10-3 and TRBJ2-7; 8 nucleotides align to TRBD1. After removal of 10 bases from V and 1 base from J, the junction contained 12 bases not matched to a gene. In germline, CDR1 is ENHRY, CDR2 SYGVKD. The CDR3 extends over 15 amino acids. The CDR3 loop is CATRVGGQGSYEQYF. DNA for the CDR3: TGTGCCACCCGGGTTGGAGGACAGGGTTCCTACGAGCAGTACTTC.

Ten or more counts support this clonotype. The chain combines TRBV5-1 with TRBJ2-7, with 7 bases that match TRBD2. The CDR3 has 14 residues. With 3 bases clipped from V and 2 bases from J, the junction kept 5 bases outside the gene matches. Per germline, CDR1 SGHRS and CDR2 YFSETQ. CDR3 nucleotides: TGCGCCAGCAGCTCAGCGGGGTCCGCCTACGAGCAGTACTTC. It is translated as CASSSAGSAYEQYF.

This clonotype was seen at least ten times. V is TRBV7-9 and J is TRBJ2-5, with D possibly matching TRBD1 (5 bases). V was shortened by 5 bases and J by 3 bases, with 10 bases between the two germline ends. Looked up from germline, CDR1 is SEHNR and CDR2 is FQNEAQ (reference sequence). The CDR3 covers 13 residues. In DNA form, the CDR3 reads TGTGCCAGCAGCCCCATAGGGGAAGAGACCCAGTACTTC. Its protein is CASSPIGEETQYF.

Concerning this clonotype: This sequence is one base from a far larger clone and is likely a read error. The gene calls are TRBV11-1 and TRBJ1-1; no definite D call. Germline V lookup: CDR1 SGHAT, CDR2 FQDESV (reference sequence). This CDR3 has 13 amino acids. Here the CDR3 reads CANSLAIRTEAFF. CDR3 sequence (DNA): TGTGCCAACAGCTTGGCGATTCGGACTGAAGCTTTCTTT.

In its sample, this clonotype was seen many times. The rearrangement uses TRBV20-1 and TRBJ2-1, with TRBD2 identical over 8 bases. The germline gives CDR1 DFQATT, CDR2 SNEGSKA (reference sequence). The J segment lost 2 bases and the V segment lost 5 bases, leaving 8 bases of the junction unmatched. This CDR3 region has 15 residues. The CDR3 DNA is TGCAGTGCTGAGTCAAACGGGGGGGCCTACAATGAGCAGTTCTTC. Residues: CSAESNGGAYNEQFF.

This clonotype was seen many times. CDR3 bases: TGTGCCAGCTCACTGCAGCCGCAAGCTAATGAAAAACTGTTTTTT. Translated, it gives CASSLQPQANEKLFF. The chain has TRBV18 and TRBJ1-4, with no clear D. The V and J ends lost 4 bases and 3 bases respectively, with 12 bases between them. Germline V gives CDR1 KGHSH, CDR2 LQKENI. The CDR3 runs 15 residues.

The sample holds many counts of this clonotype. CDR3 bases: TGTGCCATCAGTGAGTCGACAGGGCGGTCGAGCAATCAGCCCCAGCATTTT. Translating gives CAISESTGRSSNQPQHF. The rearrangement links TRBV10-3 to TRBJ1-5; 7 bases match TRBD1. With 0 bases clipped from V and 1 base from J, the junction kept 6 bases outside the gene matches. CDR1 ENHRY and CDR2 SYGVKD come from the germline V gene. CDR3 length: 17 residues.

In its sample, this clonotype was seen many times. V usage is TRBV2 and J usage is TRBJ1-2; 8 bases are shared with TRBD1. This CDR3 contains 14 residues. J lost 6 bases, V lost 5 bases, and 8 bases had no gene match. From germline, CDR1 is SNHLY and CDR2 FYNNEI. The DNA for the CDR3 is TGTGCCAGCAGTTGGACAGGGAAAAATGATGGCTACACCTTC. Translating gives CASSWTGKNDGYTF.

This clonotype has ten or more counts. This sequence joins TRBV11-2 and TRBJ2-7; D perhaps matches TRBD2 (6 bases). The CDR3 runs to 14 residues. The germline V gene encodes CDR1 SGHAT and CDR2 FQNNGV. V was shortened by 2 bases and J by 5 bases, with 13 bases between the two germline ends. Here the CDR3 DNA reads TGTGCCAGCAGCTTACCTGCAGGGAGGAACGAGCAGTACTTC. Translated, it gives CASSLPAGRNEQYF.

This clonotype occurred many times. J is TRBJ2-3 and V is TRBV11-2, with TRBD2 matching over 8 bases. The germline V gene has CDR1 SGHAT and CDR2 FQNNGV. V lost 3 bases and J lost 6; bases outside the gene matches: 8. The CDR3 consists of 15 residues. Written as DNA, the CDR3 is TGTGCCAGCAGCTTTTCCGCGGGGGGAGGGGATACGCAGTATTTT. Its translation: CASSFSAGGGDTQYF.

There are many counts of this clonotype. The rearrangement links TRBV7-6 to TRBJ1-1, with D uncertain. The V end lost 2 bases, the J end lost 7 bases, and 17 bases lay between the germline ends. CDR1 is SGHVS, CDR2 FNYEAQ, per germline. The CDR3 consists of 15 residues. The DNA for the CDR3 is TGTGCCAGCAGCTTAATTCCCGGGCGGCACCTTGAAGCTTTCTTT. It translates to CASSLIPGRHLEAFF.

Points on this clonotype: A much more abundant neighbour one base away suggests this may be a read error. This chain connects TRBV20-1 to TRBJ2-7; the D gene is possibly TRBD1 (5 bases). The CDR3 contains 13 residues. CDR1 and CDR2 from the germline V gene are DFQATT and SNEGSKA (reference sequence). The CDR3 reads CSARITGSYGQYF. The CDR3 nucleotides read TGCAGTGCTAGGATCACAGGCTCCTACGGGCAGTACTTC.

This clonotype was seen repeatedly, ten times or more. The genes are TRBV7-9 and TRBJ2-3; D gene uncertain. The V gene's germline CDR1 is SEHNR and CDR2 FQNEAQ (reference sequence). The CDR3 covers 14 residues. V dropped 1 base and J dropped 0 bases, with 5 bases sitting between them. In DNA, the CDR3 is TGTGCCAGCAGCTTAGAAACTAGCACAGATACGCAGTATTTT. Its translation is CASSLETSTDTQYF.

This clonotype showed up many times. The chain recombines TRBV19 with TRBJ2-7, with TRBD1 identical over 10 bases. Trimming removed 6 bases from V and 2 bases from J; junction bases left unmatched: 7. Per germline, CDR1 LNHDA and CDR2 SQIVND (reference sequence). The CDR3 totals 15 residues. CDR3 residues: CASSPGTGDTYEQYF. CDR3 coding DNA: TGTGCCAGTAGCCCCGGGACAGGGGACACCTACGAGCAGTACTTC.

This clonotype appeared once. This chain uses TRBV27 with TRBJ2-2; possible D gene TRBD2, 6 bases. This CDR3 has 16 residues. Germline V gives CDR1 MNHEY, CDR2 SMNVEV (reference sequence). V was shortened by 3 bases and J by 4 bases, with 15 bases between the two germline ends. The CDR3 DNA is TGTGCCAGCAGTTTGGTAGGTCTAGCGCCCACCGGGGAGCTGTTTTTT. It yields the protein CASSLVGLAPTGELFF.

This chain joins TRBV4-1 and TRBJ1-5; 8 bases align to TRBD1. From germline, CDR1 is MGHRA and CDR2 YSYEKL. The CDR3 covers 16 residues. The ends lost 3 bases at V and 1 base at J; junction bases unmatched: 5. CDR3 DNA sequence: TGCGCCAGCAGCCACTATAGGACAGGGAGCAATCAGCCCCAGCATTTT. Its protein is CASSHYRTGSNQPQHF.

Many counts were recorded for this clonotype. The chain has TRBV3-1 and TRBJ1-1, with a weak D call TRBD1 (6 bases). V was cut by 7 bases and J by 5 bases, with 20 bases left in between. Germline CDR1 is LGHDT and CDR2 is YNNKEL (reference sequence). The CDR3 totals 15 residues. The CDR3 reads CASNNLQGGGTEAFF. The CDR3, as DNA: TGTGCCAGCAACAACCTCCAAGGGGGAGGGACTGAAGCTTTCTTT.

This clonotype was recorded at least ten times. This sequence joins TRBV20-1 and TRBJ1-2, with 9 bases identical to TRBD1. Germline CDR1 is DFQATT and CDR2 is SNEGSKA (reference sequence). This CDR3 is 14 amino acids long. The V gene end was trimmed by 6 bases and the J gene end by 8 bases; junction bases not matched to a gene: 13. The CDR3 is CSATRTGDAEGYTF. As DNA, the CDR3 is TGCAGTGCCACCAGGACAGGGGACGCGGAAGGCTACACCTTC.

This clonotype was observed at least ten times. The chain is built from TRBV2 and TRBJ2-7; D tentatively fits TRBD1 or TRBD2 (6 bases each). Per the germline V gene, CDR1 is SNHLY and CDR2 is FYNNEI. Between the trimmed V and J ends, which lost 6 bases and 3 bases, there was a span of 12 bases. The CDR3 contains 13 residues. The CDR3 protein is CASRGGYYYEQYF. CDR3 coding DNA: TGTGCCAGCAGAGGGGGGTACTACTACGAGCAGTACTTC.

This rearrangement joins TRBV14 to TRBJ1-4; no firm D call. Trimming removed 2 bases from V and 7 bases from J, with 8 bases in between. The CDR3 extends over 13 amino acids. From germline, CDR1 is SGHDN and CDR2 FVKESK. Here the CDR3 DNA reads TGTGCCAGCAGCCAACCGGGCCTTGAAAAACTGTTTTTT. Residues: CASSQPGLEKLFF.

In its sample, this clonotype was seen many times. This sequence joins TRBV18 and TRBJ2-1, with D perhaps matching TRBD1 (6 bases). The CDR3 runs 14 residues. Trimming shortened V by 5 bases and J by 7 bases, and 15 bases separated the two germline ends. Germline V gene sequence: CDR1 KGHSH, CDR2 LQKENI. The CDR3 spells CASSSSHRVNEQFF. The CDR3 DNA reads TGTGCCAGCTCATCCAGTCACAGGGTTAATGAGCAGTTCTTC. The complete variable domain, with remaining parts taken from reference TRBV18 and TRBJ2-1, reads NAGVMQNPRHLVRRRGQEARLRCSPMKGHSHVYWYRQLPEEGLKFMVYLQKENIIDESGMPKERFSAEFPKEGPSILRIQQVVRGDSAAYFCASSSSHRVNEQFFGPGTRLTVL.